This passage covers 30 T cell receptor beta chains from one sample sequenced in a study of OX40 agonist ivuxolimab in advanced cancers. Sequencing used immunoSEQ multiplex PCR; TCRdb keeps in-frame clones, though not all of them. The sample records tens of thousands of clones, 79% being singletons. The specimen was CD4+ or CD8+ T cells sorted from blood, collected in a trial of the OX40 agonist ivuxolimab. These receptors were obtained from an adult with an advanced solid tumor such as melanoma, head and neck, liver or kidney cancer.

This chain joins TRBV5-6 and TRBJ2-6; 8 bases are a match to TRBD1. Trimming removed 4 bases from V and 4 bases from J; junction bases left unmatched: 10. This CDR3 has 17 amino acids. CDR1 SGHDT and CDR2 YYEEEE come from the germline V gene. CDR3 nucleotide sequence: TGTGCCAGCAGCCCCGGGACAGGCCTTGGGGGGGCCAACGTCCTGACTTTC. Its protein is CASSPGTGLGGANVLTF. The whole variable domain, filled in from reference TRBV5-6 and TRBJ2-6, reads DAGVTQSPTHLIKTRGQQVTLRCSPKSGHDTVSWYQQALGQGPQFIFQYYEEEERQRGNFPDRFSGHQFPNYSSELNVNALLLGDSALYLCASSPGTGLGGANVLTFGAGSRLTVL.

This rearrangement joins TRBV9 to TRBJ1-6, with D possibly TRBD1 on 5 matching bases. Trimming left V 2 bases short and J 7 bases short, with 16 bases between. Germline V CDR1 and CDR2: SGDLS, YYNGEE. The CDR3 covers 16 residues. The CDR3 DNA reads as TGTGCCAGCAGCGTCAAGGGGCACGGGGGAAATTCACCCCTCCACTTT. It is translated as CASSVKGHGGNSPLHF.

This clone was observed a handful of times. The chain couples TRBV27 to TRBJ1-6; perhaps TRBD1 as D (5 bases). Germline V gene lookup returns CDR1 MNHEY and CDR2 SMNVEV (reference sequence). This CDR3 has 16 residues. Trimming pared 8 bases from V and 7 bases from J, leaving 21 bases between. The CDR3 DNA is TGTGCCAGCGGCCCCTGGGACCGCCCGAGGAATTCACCCCTCCACTTT. This translates into CASGPWDRPRNSPLHF.

This chain links TRBV19 with TRBJ1-5; TRBD1 matches at 8 bases. CDR1 is LNHDA and CDR2 is SQIVND in the germline V gene (reference sequence). V lost 5 bases to trimming and J lost 7 bases; unmatched junction nucleotides: 4. CDR3 length: 13 amino acids. This CDR3 reads CASSADRAQPQHF. DNA of the CDR3: TGTGCCAGTAGTGCGGACAGGGCCCAGCCCCAGCATTTT.

This chain joins TRBV25-1 and TRBJ2-7; D possibly corresponds to TRBD2 (5 bases). Germline CDR1 MGHDK, CDR2 SYGVNS. This CDR3 has 14 amino acids. Trimming removed 3 bases from V and 3 bases from J, with 12 bases in between. CDR3 coding DNA: TGTGCCAGCAGTGAGGGAGACACTCACTACGAGCAGTACTTC. It codes for CASSEGDTHYEQYF.

As for this clone: One end of the junction fails to match germline, which may point to a read error. This chain uses TRBV6-1 with TRBJ2-1, with 11 positions matching TRBD2. The CDR3 is made up of 16 amino acids. Germline V lookup: CDR1 MNHNS, CDR2 SASEGT. The CDR3 loop is CASSERGLAGGNEPFF. The CDR3 region has the DNA TGTGCCAGCAGTGAAAGAGGGCTAGCGGGGGGCAATGAGCCGTTCTTC.

Concerning this clone itself: This sample includes further DNA sequences coding for the same CDR3. The J gene is TRBJ2-2, the V gene TRBV5-1, with a tentative D call TRBD1 (6 bases). Trimming removed 4 bases at V and 2 bases at J, with 15 bases between. Germline lookup yields CDR1 SGHRS and CDR2 YFSETQ. The CDR3 has 16 amino acids. The CDR3 DNA reads as TGCGCCAGCAGCATACTAGGGGGTGGCAACACCGGGGAGCTGTTTTTT. This codes for CASSILGGGNTGELFF.

The V and J genes are TRBV5-6 and TRBJ2-2; no definite D call. V was shortened by 0 bases and J by 4 bases, with 4 bases between the two germline ends. This CDR3 comprises 13 residues. Looked up from germline, CDR1 is SGHDT and CDR2 is YYEEEE. CDR3 sequence reads: CASSLVPTGELFF. The CDR3, as DNA: TGTGCCAGCAGCTTGGTTCCCACCGGGGAGCTGTTTTTT. Filled out from reference TRBV5-6 and TRBJ2-2, the complete variable domain reads DAGVTQSPTHLIKTRGQQVTLRCSPKSGHDTVSWYQQALGQGPQFIFQYYEEEERQRGNFPDRFSGHQFPNYSSELNVNALLLGDSALYLCASSLVPTGELFFGEGSRLTVL.

Only one count was recorded for this clone. This sequence joins TRBV19 and TRBJ1-6; TRBD1 matches at 7 bases. The CDR3 totals 14 residues. Germline-derived CDR1 and CDR2 are LNHDA and SQIVND (reference sequence). The trim removed 2 bases at V and 10 bases at J, leaving 5 bases unmatched. The CDR3 nucleotides are TGTGCCAGTAGTATAACAGGGGACAGCTCACCCCTCCACTTT. Translated, it gives CASSITGDSSPLHF.

This sequence joins TRBV7-8 and TRBJ2-7; the D is unclear. The germline CDR1 and CDR2 sequences are SGHVS and FQNEAQ. V shed 1 base and J shed 0 bases, with 16 bases lying between them. This CDR3 is built from 17 residues. CDR3 amino acids: CASSLVSVIRNSYEQYF. The CDR3 DNA reads as TGTGCCAGCAGCTTAGTAAGTGTCATCCGGAACTCCTACGAGCAGTACTTC.

The chain uses TRBV19 and TRBJ1-2; a possible D gene is TRBD1 (5 bases). The CDR3 has 11 amino acids. V lost 5 bases and J lost 8, with 9 bases in between. The germline V gene encodes CDR1 LNHDA and CDR2 SQIVND (reference sequence). The CDR3 DNA sequence: TGTGCCAGTAGTCTGGGGCTCGGCTACACCTTC. Translation gives CASSLGLGYTF.

The chain recombines TRBV6-5 with TRBJ2-7; D is ambiguous. From germline, CDR1 is MNHEY and CDR2 SVGAGI. Trimming cost V 2 bases and J 2 bases, with 7 bases left between them. The CDR3 covers 13 residues. The CDR3 loop reads CASSYPPTYEQYF. CDR3 coding DNA: TGTGCCAGCAGTTACCCACCCACCTACGAGCAGTACTTC.

The chain uses TRBV11-2 and TRBJ1-4; possibly TRBD1 for D (5 bases). Germline V gives CDR1 SGHAT, CDR2 FQNNGV. Trimming took 4 bases from V and 0 from J, leaving 12 bases between them. This CDR3 contains 16 residues. The CDR3 coding sequence is TGTGCCAGCAGCTCAGGGCCGGCTGCAACTAATGAAAAACTGTTTTTT. This encodes CASSSGPAATNEKLFF. The complete variable domain, with remaining parts taken from reference TRBV11-2 and TRBJ1-4, reads EAGVAQSPRYKIIEKRQSVAFWCNPISGHATLYWYQQILGQGPKLLIQFQNNGVVDDSQLPKDRFSAERLKGVDSTLKIQPAKLEDSAVYLCASSSGPAATNEKLFFGSGTQLSVL.

The chain recombines TRBV29-1 with TRBJ2-3; D ambiguous. V was shortened by 7 bases and J by 0 bases, with 8 bases between the two germline ends. The length of the CDR3 is 12 residues. Germline lookup yields CDR1 SQVTM and CDR2 ANQGSEA. CDR3 region: CSASPSTDTQYF. The CDR3 bases are TGCAGCGCAAGCCCGAGCACAGATACGCAGTATTTT.

A single count supports this clone. The V call is TRBV7-3, the J call TRBJ2-3; maybe TRBD2 (5 bases). This CDR3 is 16 amino acids long. Trimming removed 5 bases at V and 4 bases at J, with 19 bases between. The germline gives CDR1 SGHTA, CDR2 FQGTGA. The CDR3 loop reads CASSPGEGRGSDTQYF. CDR3 in DNA: TGTGCCAGCAGCCCCGGGGAAGGGCGAGGTTCAGATACGCAGTATTTT.

Here the CDR3 reads CASEDRGYEQYF. The CDR3 DNA reads TGTGCCAGCGAGGATAGGGGCTACGAGCAGTACTTC. V gene TRBV6-5 combines with J gene TRBJ2-7; D is possibly TRBD1 (5 bases). Per the germline V gene, CDR1 is MNHEY and CDR2 is SVGAGI. V shed 8 bases and J shed 3 bases, with 11 bases lying between them. This CDR3 region has 12 residues.

Remarks on this clone: Within the sample, other DNA sequences also encode this same CDR3. The gene calls are TRBV5-1 and TRBJ2-6; the D is unclear. This CDR3 region has 15 residues. The V end was cut by 1 base, the J end by 0 bases, with 5 bases between. The germline V gene has CDR1 SGHRS and CDR2 YFSETQ. The CDR3 spells CASSLSGSGANVLTF. The CDR3 nucleotides are TGCGCCAGCAGCTTGTCAGGCTCTGGGGCCAACGTCCTGACTTTC.

The gene calls are TRBV27 and TRBJ1-3; 10 bases are a match to TRBD1. CDR1 MNHEY and CDR2 SMNVEV come from the germline V gene (reference sequence). The length of the CDR3 is 16 residues. The ends lost 0 bases at V and 4 bases at J; junction bases unmatched: 3. CDR3 region: CASSLSGTGAGNTIYF. CDR3 sequence (DNA): TGTGCCAGCAGTTTATCAGGGACAGGGGCGGGAAACACCATATATTTT.

The chain couples TRBV19 to TRBJ1-5, with D perhaps TRBD1 (6 bases). V shed 5 bases and J shed 5 bases, with 16 bases lying between them. This CDR3 is 15 amino acids long. Germline CDR1 is LNHDA and CDR2 is SQIVND (reference sequence). The CDR3 bases are TGTGCCAGTAGTGTCCTTAACAGGGACGATCAGCCCCAGCATTTT. Its protein product is CASSVLNRDDQPQHF.

This chain uses TRBV29-1 with TRBJ2-3, with 7 bases lining up with TRBD1. CDR1 and CDR2 from the germline V gene are SQVTM and ANQGSEA. The CDR3 has 13 residues. The V and J ends lost 8 bases and 7 bases, in that order; junction bases with no gene match: 12. CDR3 in DNA: TGCAGCTTAGCCCGGGACAGTAGTCATACGCAGTATTTT. Its translation: CSLARDSSHTQYF.

CDR3 bases: TGTGCCAGCTCGCCCGGACAGGGGGAAAAAGCTTTCTTT. Its translation is CASSPGQGEKAFF. The rearrangement links TRBV18 to TRBJ1-1, with TRBD1 matching over 10 bases. CDR3 size: 13 residues. Looked up from germline, CDR1 is KGHSH and CDR2 is LQKENI. Trimming removed 6 bases from V and 9 bases from J; junction bases left unmatched: 7.

In its sample, this clone was seen once. The chain joins TRBV6-1 to TRBJ2-7; 7 bases align to TRBD1. V gave up 4 bases and J gave up 6 bases; unmatched junction bases: 6. This CDR3 has 13 amino acids. CDR1 is MNHNS and CDR2 is SASEGT in the germline V gene. CDR3 DNA: TGTGCCAGCAGTGGACAGGGTAGCAGCGAGCAGTACTTC. It encodes CASSGQGSSEQYF.

This clone was counted only a few times. The chain has TRBV13 and TRBJ1-4; TRBD1 might be the D (5 bases). V was cut by 3 bases and J by 8 bases, with 10 bases left in between. The CDR3 runs to 13 residues. CDR1 PRHDT and CDR2 FYEKMQ come from the germline V gene (reference sequence). The CDR3 protein is CASSLGRREKLFF. The CDR3, as DNA: TGTGCCAGCAGCTTGGGACGTAGGGAAAAACTGTTTTTT.

This chain uses TRBV27 with TRBJ2-3, with D perhaps matching TRBD2 (6 bases). From germline, CDR1 is MNHEY and CDR2 SMNVEV (reference sequence). CDR3 size: 15 residues. Trimming shortened V by 0 bases and J by 4 bases, and 11 bases separated the two germline ends. CDR3 sequence: CASSLSPTSSDTQYF. The CDR3 nucleotides are TGTGCCAGCAGTTTATCGCCGACTAGTTCAGATACGCAGTATTTT.

The chain has TRBV6-6 and TRBJ2-7; TRBD2 matches 10 bases. Germline V gene sequence: CDR1 MNHNY, CDR2 SVGAGI (reference sequence). The CDR3 runs 14 residues. The trim removed 3 bases at V and 4 bases at J, leaving 3 bases unmatched. This CDR3 is CASSYLAGAYEQYF. CDR3 nucleotide sequence: TGTGCCAGCAGTTATCTAGCGGGAGCGTACGAGCAGTACTTC.

V is TRBV7-6 and J is TRBJ1-5; D unresolved. CDR1 is SGHVS and CDR2 is FNYEAQ in the germline V gene. V shed 2 bases and J shed 7 bases, with 15 bases lying between them. The CDR3 runs 15 residues. The CDR3 DNA reads TGTGCCAGCAGCTTATCCCCCTCTGATGGGCAGCCCCAGCATTTT. Residues: CASSLSPSDGQPQHF.

The CDR3 spells CASSYERRTNEKLFF. The CDR3, as DNA: TGTGCCAGCAGCTACGAGAGACGAACTAATGAAAAACTGTTTTTT. The chain carries TRBV5-8 and TRBJ1-4; D is ambiguous. V lost 3 bases and J 1 base, leaving 10 bases between the germline ends. CDR3 length: 15 amino acids. The germline V gene has CDR1 SGHTS and CDR2 YDEGEE.

In its sample, this clone was seen a few times. CDR3 coding DNA: TGTGCCAGCTCACCACTGGCCGCCGCTGCTGGGCCTCGGCCCCAGCATTTT. This sequence encodes CASSPLAAAAGPRPQHF. The gene calls are TRBV18 and TRBJ1-5; D is ambiguous. CDR3 length: 17 residues. V was trimmed by 1 base and J by 9 bases, leaving 22 bases between them. Germline CDR1 is KGHSH and CDR2 is LQKENI.

The rearrangement joins TRBV5-1 to TRBJ1-3; D is unclear. CDR1 and CDR2 (germline): SGHRS, YFSETQ. The CDR3 contains 16 residues. Trimming removed 0 bases at V and 0 bases at J, with 10 bases between. The CDR3, as DNA: TGCGCCAGCAGCTTGGAAGACACGAGCTCTGGAAACACCATATATTTT. Protein product: CASSLEDTSSGNTIYF.

The chain uses TRBV7-9 and TRBJ2-1; TRBD2 aligns across 9 bases. Germline CDR1 SEHNR, CDR2 FQNEAQ (reference sequence). The trim removed 4 bases at V and 7 bases at J, leaving 8 bases unmatched. CDR3 length: 15 amino acids. As DNA, the CDR3 is TGTGCCAGCAGCTCCCGACTAGCGGCCCAGAATGAGCAGTTCTTC. This translates into CASSSRLAAQNEQFF.